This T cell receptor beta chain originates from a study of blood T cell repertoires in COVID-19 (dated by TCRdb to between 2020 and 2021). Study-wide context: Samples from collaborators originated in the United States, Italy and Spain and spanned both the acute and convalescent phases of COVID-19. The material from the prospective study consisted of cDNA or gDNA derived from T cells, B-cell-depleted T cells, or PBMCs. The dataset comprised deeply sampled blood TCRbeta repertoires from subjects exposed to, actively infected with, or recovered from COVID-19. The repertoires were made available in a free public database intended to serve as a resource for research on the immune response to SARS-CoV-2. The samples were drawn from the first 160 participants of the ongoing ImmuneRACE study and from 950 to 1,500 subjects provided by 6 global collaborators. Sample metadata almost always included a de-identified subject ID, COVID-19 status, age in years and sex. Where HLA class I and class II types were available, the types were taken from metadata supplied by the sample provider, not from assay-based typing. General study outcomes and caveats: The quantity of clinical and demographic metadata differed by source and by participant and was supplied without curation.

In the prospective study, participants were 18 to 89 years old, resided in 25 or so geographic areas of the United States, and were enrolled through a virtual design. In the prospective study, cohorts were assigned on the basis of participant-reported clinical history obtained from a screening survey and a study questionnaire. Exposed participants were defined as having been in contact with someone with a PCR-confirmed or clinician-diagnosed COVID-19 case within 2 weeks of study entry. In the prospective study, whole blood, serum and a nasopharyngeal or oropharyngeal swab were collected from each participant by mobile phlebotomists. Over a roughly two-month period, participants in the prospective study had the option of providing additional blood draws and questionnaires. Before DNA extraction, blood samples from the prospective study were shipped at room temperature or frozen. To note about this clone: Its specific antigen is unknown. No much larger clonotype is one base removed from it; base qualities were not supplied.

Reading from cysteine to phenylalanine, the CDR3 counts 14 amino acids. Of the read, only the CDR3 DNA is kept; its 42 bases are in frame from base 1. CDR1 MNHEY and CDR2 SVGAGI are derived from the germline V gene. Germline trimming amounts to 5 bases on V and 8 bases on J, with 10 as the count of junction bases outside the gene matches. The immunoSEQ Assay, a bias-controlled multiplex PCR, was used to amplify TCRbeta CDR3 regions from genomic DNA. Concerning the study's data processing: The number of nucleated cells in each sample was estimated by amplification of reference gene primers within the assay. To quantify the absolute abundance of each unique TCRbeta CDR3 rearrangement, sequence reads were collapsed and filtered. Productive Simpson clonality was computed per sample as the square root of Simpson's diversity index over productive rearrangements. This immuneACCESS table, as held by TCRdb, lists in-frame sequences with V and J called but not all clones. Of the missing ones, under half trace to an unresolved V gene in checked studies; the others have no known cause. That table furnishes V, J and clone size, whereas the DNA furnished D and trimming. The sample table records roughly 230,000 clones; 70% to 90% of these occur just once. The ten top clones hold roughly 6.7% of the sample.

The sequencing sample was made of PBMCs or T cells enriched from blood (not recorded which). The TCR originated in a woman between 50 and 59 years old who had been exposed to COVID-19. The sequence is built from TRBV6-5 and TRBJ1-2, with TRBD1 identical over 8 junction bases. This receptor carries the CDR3 CASSPQRQGFGYTF. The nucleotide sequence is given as TGTGCCAGCAGTCCCCAACGACAGGGGTTCGGCTACACCTTC.